The 8 T cell receptor beta chains below all came from one sample that was sequenced in a study of T cell changes during pregnancy in multiple sclerosis. Produced via immunoSEQ multiplex PCR; TCRdb's table is partial and in-frame only. The sample records over 65,000 clones, under 95% being singletons. This specimen was peripheral blood, taken in the second trimester of pregnancy. The receptors here all came from a female donor with multiple sclerosis, enrolled in a pregnancy study.

The V call is TRBV9, the J call TRBJ2-1; weak D call: TRBD1 (5 bases). The CDR3 loop spans 14 amino acids. CDR1 and CDR2 from the germline V gene are SGDLS and YYNGEE. The V end was cut by 5 bases, the J end by 5 bases, with 14 bases between. The CDR3 DNA reads TGTGCCAGCAGTGAAGGGGTGTATGACAATGAGCAGTTCTTC. Its translation is CASSEGVYDNEQFF.

This clone has only one observation. The rearrangement uses TRBV5-1 and TRBJ2-4; D may be TRBD2 (7 bases). Looked up from germline, CDR1 is SGHRS and CDR2 is YFSETQ. The CDR3 length is 14 residues. Between the trimmed V and J ends, which lost 3 bases and 2 bases, there was a span of 9 bases. The CDR3 region has the DNA TGCGCCAGCAGCTCCGGGGGGCCCAAAAACATTCAGTACTTC. Translation gives CASSSGGPKNIQYF.

The chain uses TRBV18 and TRBJ2-3; 10 nucleotides match TRBD2. V lost 3 bases and J lost 4; bases outside the gene matches: 4. The CDR3 totals 15 residues. Germline V CDR1 and CDR2: KGHSH, LQKENI. The CDR3 DNA is TGTGCCAGCTCACCCGGACTAGCGGTGCCAGATACGCAGTATTTT. Translating it yields CASSPGLAVPDTQYF.

V and J are TRBV5-6 and TRBJ1-1, with 8 bases aligning to TRBD1. Germline V gene data show CDR1 as SGHDT and CDR2 as YYEEEE. The CDR3 is 12 residues long. The V segment lost 3 bases and the J segment 6 bases; nucleotides outside the gene matches: 1. For the CDR3, the DNA is TGTGCCAGCAGCTCAGGGGGCTCTGAAGCTTTCTTT. Amino acid sequence: CASSSGGSEAFF.

This rearrangement joins TRBV5-4 to TRBJ1-2; 12 bases line up with TRBD1. Germline CDR1 is SGHNT and CDR2 is YYREEE (reference sequence). Germline trimming cut 4 bases from V and 4 bases from J; bases unmatched to any gene: 11. The CDR3 has 17 residues. This CDR3 reads CASSPGGQGASGYGYTF. The CDR3 bases are TGTGCCAGCAGCCCAGGGGGACAGGGGGCAAGTGGCTATGGCTACACCTTC. Full variable domain (missing parts from reference TRBV5-4 and TRBJ1-2): ETGVTQSPTHLIKTRGQQVTLRCSSQSGHNTVSWYQQALGQGPQFIFQYYREEENGRGNFPPRFSGLQFPNYSSELNVNALELDDSALYLCASSPGGQGASGYGYTFGSGTRLTVV.

This chain joins TRBV5-6 and TRBJ1-1; TRBD1 might be the D (5 bases). V lost 4 bases to trimming and J lost 5 bases, with 9 bases between them. In germline, CDR1 is SGHDT, CDR2 YYEEEE. The CDR3 totals 12 residues. The CDR3 DNA follows: TGTGCCAGCAGCCGGGGGAGGACTGAAGCTTTCTTT. Amino acid sequence: CASSRGRTEAFF. The full variable domain, its missing parts supplied by reference TRBV5-6 and TRBJ1-1, is DAGVTQSPTHLIKTRGQQVTLRCSPKSGHDTVSWYQQALGQGPQFIFQYYEEEERQRGNFPDRFSGHQFPNYSSELNVNALLLGDSALYLCASSRGRTEAFFGQGTRLTVV.

CDR3 residues: CASSLPTGGVSIYF. The DNA of the CDR3 is TGTGCCAGCAGCTTACCTACAGGGGGAGTCTCCATATATTTT. The chain has TRBV7-2 and TRBJ1-3; 8 bases are a match to TRBD1. This CDR3 spans 14 amino acids. V lost 2 bases to trimming and J lost 11 bases; unmatched junction nucleotides: 8. Germline V gives CDR1 SGHTA, CDR2 FQGNSA. The full variable domain, in which reference TRBV7-2 and TRBJ1-3 provide the parts outside the CDR3, is GAGVSQSPSNKVTEKGKDVELRCDPISGHTALYWYRQSLGQGLEFLIYFQGNSAPDKSGLPSDRFSAERTGGSVSTLTIQRTQQEDSAVYLCASSLPTGGVSIYFGEGSWLTVV.

This chain links TRBV10-3 with TRBJ2-2; weak D call: TRBD2 (5 bases). Germline CDR1 is ENHRY and CDR2 is SYGVKD. Trimming took 4 bases from V and 6 from J, leaving 9 bases between them. The CDR3 consists of 13 residues. The CDR3 reads CAISVLRAGELFF. As DNA, the CDR3 is TGTGCCATCAGTGTACTGAGGGCCGGGGAGCTGTTTTTT.